Below are 18 T cell receptor beta chains sequenced from a single sample in a study of blood T cell repertoires in COVID-19. The repertoire was sequenced with immunoSEQ multiplex PCR; TCRdb's copy has only in-frame clones and lacks some. Of under 300,000 clones listed, approximately 90% are singletons. Sequenced sample: PBMCs or T cells enriched from blood (not recorded which). The origin of the receptors is a middle-aged man who had recovered from COVID-19.

This clone was detected a few times. The chain couples TRBV5-4 to TRBJ2-1; the match to TRBD2 covers 10 bases. Per germline, CDR1 SGHNT and CDR2 YYREEE (reference sequence). The length of the CDR3 is 16 residues. With 3 bases clipped from V and 2 bases from J, the junction kept 5 bases outside the gene matches. Written as DNA, the CDR3 is TGTGCCAGCAGCTCGCGGACTAGCGGTGCCTACAATGAGCAGTTCTTC. It is translated as CASSSRTSGAYNEQFF. The full variable domain, its missing parts supplied by reference TRBV5-4 and TRBJ2-1, is ETGVTQSPTHLIKTRGQQVTLRCSSQSGHNTVSWYQQALGQGPQFIFQYYREEENGRGNFPPRFSGLQFPNYSSELNVNALELDDSALYLCASSSRTSGAYNEQFFGPGTRLTVL.

CDR3 nucleotides: TGTGCCAGCAGAACAGGGTTCACTGAAGCTTTCTTT. Encoded protein: CASRTGFTEAFF. The rearrangement uses TRBV2 and TRBJ1-1; maybe TRBD1 (6 bases). Germline CDR1 SNHLY, CDR2 FYNNEI. V gave up 6 bases and J gave up 4 bases, with 9 bases separating them. This CDR3 comprises 12 residues.

The chain combines TRBV7-3 with TRBJ2-1, with 10 bases matching TRBD2. J lost 6 bases, V lost 2 bases, and 4 bases had no gene match. Germline V gene sequence: CDR1 SGHTA, CDR2 FQGTGA. The CDR3 consists of 15 residues. CDR3 DNA sequence: TGTGCCAGCAGCTTAGCCAGCGGGGGGGCCAATGAGCAGTTCTTC. Translating it yields CASSLASGGANEQFF.

This chain connects TRBV9 to TRBJ1-2; no definite D call. V lost 0 bases and J lost 4, with 10 bases in between. Germline CDR1 reads SGDLS; CDR2 reads YYNGEE. CDR3 length: 14 amino acids. The CDR3 sequence is CASSVALAGYGYTF. CDR3 nucleotide sequence: TGTGCCAGCAGCGTAGCTCTCGCAGGCTATGGCTACACCTTC.

J is TRBJ1-4 and V is TRBV11-3; tentative D call: TRBD1 (5 bases). Trimming left V 1 base short and J 7 bases short, with 13 bases between. Germline V gene lookup returns CDR1 SGHNT and CDR2 YENEEA. This CDR3 has 15 residues. The CDR3 DNA reads TGTGCCAGCAGCTTAGGGGGCGTACGGGTTGAAAAACTGTTTTTT. It encodes CASSLGGVRVEKLFF.

The sample holds a few counts of this clone. The rearrangement uses TRBV18 and TRBJ1-2, with a weak D call TRBD1 (5 bases). CDR3 length: 14 amino acids. Germline-derived CDR1 and CDR2 are KGHSH and LQKENI. V was clipped by 4 bases and J by 4 bases, with 13 bases between them. CDR3 DNA sequence: TGTGCCAGCTCACTTGGGGTAGACAGCTATGGCTACACCTTC. Translating gives CASSLGVDSYGYTF.

The CDR3 DNA reads as TGTGCCAGCAGTTACTCGAGATCGCCCGAGCAGTTCTTC. Translation gives CASSYSRSPEQFF. This chain joins TRBV6-5 and TRBJ2-1; D gene unclear. The CDR3 runs to 13 residues. The germline V gene has CDR1 MNHEY and CDR2 SVGAGI. V dropped 0 bases and J dropped 10 bases, with 10 bases sitting between them.

The rearrangement uses TRBV7-9 and TRBJ2-5; 9 bases agree with TRBD1. The trim removed 4 bases at V and 5 bases at J, leaving 14 bases unmatched. The CDR3 totals 17 residues. The germline CDR1 and CDR2 sequences are SEHNR and FQNEAQ (reference sequence). The CDR3 nucleotides are TGTGCCAGCAGCTCCGTGATGGACAGGGGAGGTTGGGAGACCCAGTACTTC. Translating gives CASSSVMDRGGWETQYF.

This clone has only one observation. This rearrangement joins TRBV9 to TRBJ1-2; TRBD1 aligns across 7 bases. With 4 bases clipped from V and 7 bases from J, the junction kept 16 bases outside the gene matches. This CDR3 is built from 16 residues. The germline V gene has CDR1 SGDLS and CDR2 YYNGEE. The CDR3 DNA is TGTGCCAGCAGCTCGCGAGGGTTCAGGGGGGTTTGTGGCTACACCTTC. This encodes CASSSRGFRGVCGYTF.

The chain joins TRBV6-5 to TRBJ2-2; D is perhaps TRBD1 (6 bases). Germline loops: CDR1 MNHEY, CDR2 SVGAGI. The CDR3 is 15 residues long. V was trimmed by 5 bases and J by 3 bases, leaving 13 bases between them. CDR3 sequence (DNA): TGTGCCAGCAGTACGGACAGTTATTACACCGGGGAGCTGTTTTTT. Protein: CASSTDSYYTGELFF.

The genes are TRBV7-9 and TRBJ1-1; 10 bases are shared with TRBD1. With 5 bases clipped from V and 12 bases from J, the junction kept 9 bases outside the gene matches. This CDR3 has 13 amino acids. The germline gives CDR1 SEHNR, CDR2 FQNEAQ (reference sequence). The CDR3 DNA is TGTGCCAGCAGCCCCGACCGGGACAGGGGAACTTTCTTT. Protein sequence: CASSPDRDRGTFF.

The CDR3 DNA reads as TGTGCCAGCAGCTCGACAGGGTTTAGGTCCTACGAGCAGTACTTC. It yields the protein CASSSTGFRSYEQYF. The chain carries TRBV7-9 and TRBJ2-7; 7 positions match TRBD1. The V gene end was trimmed by 4 bases and the J gene end by 1 base; junction bases not matched to a gene: 7. Germline-derived CDR1 and CDR2 are SEHNR and FQNEAQ (reference sequence). The CDR3 has 15 residues.

The chain combines TRBV10-2 with TRBJ2-7, with 7 bases that match TRBD2. CDR1 and CDR2 (germline): WSHSY, SAAADI. J lost 4 bases, V lost 0 bases, and 6 bases had no gene match. The CDR3 consists of 15 residues. The DNA for the CDR3 is TGCGCCAGCAGTGAGTCGGGAGGGGTCGTGTACGAGCAGTACTTC. This gives the protein CASSESGGVVYEQYF.

This clone is a singleton in its sample. The chain employs TRBV13 and TRBJ1-1; tentatively, D is TRBD1 (5 bases). The CDR3 loop spans 13 amino acids. V lost 3 bases to trimming and J lost 3 bases, with 8 bases between them. The germline gives CDR1 PRHDT, CDR2 FYEKMQ (reference sequence). For the CDR3, the DNA is TGTGCCAGCAGCTTCATCAGGGACACTGAAGCTTTCTTT. Encoded protein: CASSFIRDTEAFF.

V gene TRBV7-8 combines with J gene TRBJ1-2; D possibly corresponds to TRBD1 (5 bases). Germline V gene sequence: CDR1 SGHVS, CDR2 FQNEAQ. Trimming removed 4 bases at V and 4 bases at J, with 16 bases between. CDR3 length: 15 amino acids. The CDR3 bases are TGTGCCAGCAGCTCATTGACAGAATTAGGCTATGGCTACACCTTC. Encoded protein: CASSSLTELGYGYTF. The full variable domain, in which reference TRBV7-8 and TRBJ1-2 provide the parts outside the CDR3, is GAGVSQSPRYKVAKRGQDVALRCDPISGHVSLFWYQQALGQGPEFLTYFQNEAQLDKSGLPSDRFFAERPEGSVSTLKIQRTQQEDSAVYLCASSSLTELGYGYTFGSGTRLTVV.

The chain uses TRBV7-3 and TRBJ1-2; the D gene is possibly TRBD1 (6 bases). CDR1 is SGHTA and CDR2 is FQGTGA in the germline V gene. This CDR3 region has 15 residues. V lost 4 bases to trimming and J lost 3 bases, with 15 bases between them. For the CDR3, the DNA is TGTGCCAGCAGCTCCCGCGGCAGGGGAGACTATGGCTACACCTTC. It codes for CASSSRGRGDYGYTF.

The chain recombines TRBV5-8 with TRBJ2-7, with 8 positions matching TRBD2. The J segment lost 6 bases and the V segment lost 0 bases, leaving 2 bases of the junction unmatched. Germline CDR1 SGHTS, CDR2 YDEGEE. CDR3 length: 13 amino acids. The DNA for the CDR3 is TGTGCCAGCAGCTTGGGGCGGGGGGTCGAGCAGTACTTC. It encodes CASSLGRGVEQYF.

The rearrangement links TRBV5-1 to TRBJ2-1, with 8 positions matching TRBD1. V dropped 1 base and J dropped 3; count of bases not matched to a gene: 3. Germline assignment: CDR1 SGHRS and CDR2 YFSETQ. The CDR3 extends over 15 amino acids. The CDR3 bases are TGCGCCAGCAGCTTGTTGGGACAGGACTACAATGAGCAGTTCTTC. Translating it yields CASSLLGQDYNEQFF.